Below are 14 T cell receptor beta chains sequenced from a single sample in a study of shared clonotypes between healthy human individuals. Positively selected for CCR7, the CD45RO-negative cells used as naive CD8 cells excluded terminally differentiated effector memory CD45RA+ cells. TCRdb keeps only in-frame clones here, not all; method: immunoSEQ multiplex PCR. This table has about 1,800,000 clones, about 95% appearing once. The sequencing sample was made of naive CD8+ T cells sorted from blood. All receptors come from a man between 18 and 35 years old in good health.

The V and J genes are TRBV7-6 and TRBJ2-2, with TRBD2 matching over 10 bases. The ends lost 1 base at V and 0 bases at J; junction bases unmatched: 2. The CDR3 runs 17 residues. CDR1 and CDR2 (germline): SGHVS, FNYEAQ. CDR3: CASSLVTSGTNTGELFF. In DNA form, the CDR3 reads TGTGCCAGCAGCTTAGTTACTAGCGGGACGAACACCGGGGAGCTGTTTTTT.

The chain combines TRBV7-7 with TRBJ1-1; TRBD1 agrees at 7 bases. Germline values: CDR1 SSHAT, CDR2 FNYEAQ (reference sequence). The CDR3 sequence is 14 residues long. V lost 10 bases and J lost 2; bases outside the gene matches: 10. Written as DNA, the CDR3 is TGTGCCAATGGCCCACAGGGGATCAACACTGAAGCTTTCTTT. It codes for CANGPQGINTEAFF.

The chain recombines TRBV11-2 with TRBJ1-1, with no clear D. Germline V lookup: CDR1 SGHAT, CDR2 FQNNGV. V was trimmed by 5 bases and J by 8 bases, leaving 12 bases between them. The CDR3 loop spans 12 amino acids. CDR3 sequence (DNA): TGTGCCAGCAGCGGTTGGAGGGTCGAAGCTTTCTTT. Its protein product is CASSGWRVEAFF. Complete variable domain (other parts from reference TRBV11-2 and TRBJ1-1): EAGVAQSPRYKIIEKRQSVAFWCNPISGHATLYWYQQILGQGPKLLIQFQNNGVVDDSQLPKDRFSAERLKGVDSTLKIQPAKLEDSAVYLCASSGWRVEAFFGQGTRLTVV.

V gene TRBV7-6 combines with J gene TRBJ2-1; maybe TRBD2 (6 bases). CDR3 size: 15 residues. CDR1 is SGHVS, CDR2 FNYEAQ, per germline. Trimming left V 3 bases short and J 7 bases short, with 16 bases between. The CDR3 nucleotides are TGTGCCAGCAGCTTCACGGTAGCGGATAGGAATGAGCAGTTCTTC. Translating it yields CASSFTVADRNEQFF.

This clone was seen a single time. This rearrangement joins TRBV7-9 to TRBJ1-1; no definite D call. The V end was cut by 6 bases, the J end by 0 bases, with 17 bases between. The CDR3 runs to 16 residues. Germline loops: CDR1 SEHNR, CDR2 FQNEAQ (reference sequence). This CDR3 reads CASSQPSVFLNTEAFF. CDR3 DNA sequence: TGTGCCAGCAGTCAACCTTCGGTTTTTTTGAACACTGAAGCTTTCTTT.

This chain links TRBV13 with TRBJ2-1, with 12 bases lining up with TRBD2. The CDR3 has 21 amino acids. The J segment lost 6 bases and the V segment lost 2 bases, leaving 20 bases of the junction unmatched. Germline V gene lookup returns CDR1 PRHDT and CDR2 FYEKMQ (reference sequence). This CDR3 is CASSLRISETSGGLRINEQFF. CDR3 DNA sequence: TGTGCCAGCAGCTTAAGGATTTCCGAGACTAGCGGGGGACTGCGAATCAATGAGCAGTTCTTC.

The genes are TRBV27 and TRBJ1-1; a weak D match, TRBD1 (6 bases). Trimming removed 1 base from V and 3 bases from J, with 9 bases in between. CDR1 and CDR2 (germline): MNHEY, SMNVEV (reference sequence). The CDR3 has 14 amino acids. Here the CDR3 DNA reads TGTGCCAGCAGTTTATTGTACAGGGACACTGAAGCTTTCTTT. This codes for CASSLLYRDTEAFF.

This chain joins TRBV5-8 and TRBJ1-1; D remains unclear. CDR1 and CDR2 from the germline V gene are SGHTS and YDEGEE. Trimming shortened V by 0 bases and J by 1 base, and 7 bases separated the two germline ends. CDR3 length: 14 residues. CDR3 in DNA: TGTGCCAGCAGCTTGGCCCGAAGGAACACTGAAGCTTTCTTT. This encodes CASSLARRNTEAFF.

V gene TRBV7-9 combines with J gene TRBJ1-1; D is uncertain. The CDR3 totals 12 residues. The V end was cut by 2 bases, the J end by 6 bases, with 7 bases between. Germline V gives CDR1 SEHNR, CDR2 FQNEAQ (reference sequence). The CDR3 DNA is TGTGCCAGCAGCTTATTTAACGCTGAAGCTTTCTTT. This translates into CASSLFNAEAFF. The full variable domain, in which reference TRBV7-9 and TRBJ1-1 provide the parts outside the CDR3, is DTGVSQNPRHKITKRGQNVTFRCDPISEHNRLYWYRQTLGQGPEFLTYFQNEAQLEKSRLLSDRFSAERPKGSFSTLEIQRTEQGDSAMYLCASSLFNAEAFFGQGTRLTVV.

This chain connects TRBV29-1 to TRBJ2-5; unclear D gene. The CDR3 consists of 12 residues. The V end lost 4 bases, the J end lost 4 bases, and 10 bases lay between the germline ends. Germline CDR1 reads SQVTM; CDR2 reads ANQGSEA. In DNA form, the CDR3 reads TGCAGCGTTGCCATGGACGGAGAGACCCAGTACTTC. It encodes CSVAMDGETQYF.

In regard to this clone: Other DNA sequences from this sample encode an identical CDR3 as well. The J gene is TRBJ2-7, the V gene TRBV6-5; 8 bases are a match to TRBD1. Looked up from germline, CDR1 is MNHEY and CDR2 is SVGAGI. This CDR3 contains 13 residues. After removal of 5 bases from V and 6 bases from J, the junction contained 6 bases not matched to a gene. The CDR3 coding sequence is TGTGCCAGCAGTCCCGGACAGGGCGGCGAGCAGTACTTC. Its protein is CASSPGQGGEQYF.

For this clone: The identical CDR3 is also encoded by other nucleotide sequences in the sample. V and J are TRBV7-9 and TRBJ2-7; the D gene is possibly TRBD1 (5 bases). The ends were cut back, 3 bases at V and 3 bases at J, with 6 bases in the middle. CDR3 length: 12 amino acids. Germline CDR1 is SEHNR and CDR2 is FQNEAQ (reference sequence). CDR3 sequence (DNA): TGTGCCAGCAGCTTTGACAGCTACGAGCAGTACTTC. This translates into CASSFDSYEQYF.

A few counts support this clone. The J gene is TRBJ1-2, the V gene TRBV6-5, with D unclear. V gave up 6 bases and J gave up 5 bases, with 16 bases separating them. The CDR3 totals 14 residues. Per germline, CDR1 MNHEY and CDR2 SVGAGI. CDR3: CASSPIGEWYGYTF. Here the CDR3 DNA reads TGTGCCAGCAGCCCGATCGGGGAGTGGTATGGCTACACCTTC.

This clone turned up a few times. CDR3 loop: CASSLDDGSEMNTEAFF. The CDR3 nucleotides are TGTGCCAGCAGCTTAGATGACGGGAGCGAGATGAACACTGAAGCTTTCTTT. The V gene is TRBV7-9, the J gene TRBJ1-1, with D unclear. The V and J ends lost 1 base and 0 bases respectively, with 15 bases between them. The germline CDR1 and CDR2 sequences are SEHNR and FQNEAQ (reference sequence). The CDR3 is made up of 17 amino acids.